This record looks at one TCR beta chain sequence and its context. What it binds is unknown. A single base separates this from a much larger clone, so it may be a read error. Co-extraction yielded RNA and DNA from about 20-30 mg of unsorted bulk tissue. These patients lived with chronic HBV infection and had never been treated. The CDR3 consists of 11 residues. Per germline, CDR1 MDHEN and CDR2 SYDVKM. The data were obtained in a study of tumor-infiltrating lymphocytes in primary liver carcinoma. Turning to the study itself: Ages ranged from 30 to 69, with HCC or mixed HCC-cholangiocarcinoma. Productive TCRbeta read counts per sample ran from roughly 3.4 to 7.5 million and were similar across tissue types. Study findings and constraints: Tumors had a significantly higher top-250-clone fraction than blood (p = 0.039).

The input was 500 ng total RNA; TCR beta cDNA was made from it with a constant-region primer. Sequencing libraries for TCR beta derived from three nested multiplex PCR rounds that used slightly modified ARM-PCR. The study ran its first two PCR rounds for approximately 10 cycles each, using TRBV1-TRBV30 forward primers and a C-beta reverse primer. TCRdb fed the multiplex PCR reads into MiXCR, producing one record per CDR3 protein. Altogether about 120,000 distinct CDR3 sequences are present, under 70% being singletons, with the ten largest covering 8.1%. This receptor was obtained from a woman aged 55-69 years with primary liver carcinoma and hepatitis B virus infection. Material for sequencing was tumor-adjacent normal liver tissue. The gene calls are TRBV28 and TRBJ2-1; D uncertain. The CDR3 DNA is TGTGCCAGCAGTTTAAGGCTTCAGCATTTCTTC. This translates into CASSLRLQHFF.